The 14 T cell receptor beta chains presented below share a single source sample, sequenced in a study of blood T cell repertoires in COVID-19. Produced via immunoSEQ multiplex PCR; TCRdb's table is partial and in-frame only. The sample includes 150,000 to 200,000 clones, roughly nine tenths of them seen just once. Specimen: peripheral blood. The origin of the receptors is a man between 70 and 80 years old with active or convalescent COVID-19.

V usage is TRBV5-7 and J usage is TRBJ1-6; 8 bases align to TRBD1. TRBV5-7 is given ORF status, its function remaining uncertain. The CDR3 totals 17 residues. The junction had 9 bases not matched to a gene; V was cut back by 4 bases and J by 3 bases. CDR3 bases: TGTGCCAGCAGCATGACCGGGACAGGAATCTATAATTCACCCCTCCACTTT. It is translated as CASSMTGTGIYNSPLHF.

The chain recombines TRBV6-2 or TRBV6-3 with TRBJ1-5; 11 nucleotides agree with TRBD1. The CDR3 has 19 amino acids. Germline trimming cut 0 bases from V and 0 bases from J; bases unmatched to any gene: 7. Germline values: CDR1 MNHEY, CDR2 SVGEGT. The CDR3 sequence is CASSYSGTGGSYSNQPQHF. The CDR3 nucleotides read TGTGCCAGCAGTTACTCAGGGACAGGGGGTTCCTATAGCAATCAGCCCCAGCATTTT.

The chain employs TRBV27 and TRBJ2-5; tentatively, D is TRBD1 (8 bases). Germline loops: CDR1 MNHEY, CDR2 SMNVEV (reference sequence). The ends were cut back, 2 bases at V and 7 bases at J, with 14 bases in the middle. The CDR3 covers 14 residues. The CDR3 DNA is TGTGCCAGCAGTTTAGACAGGGGAGGGGTGACCCAGTACTTC. This gives the protein CASSLDRGGVTQYF.

V is TRBV6-5 and J is TRBJ1-4, with no clear D. V was trimmed by 8 bases and J by 7 bases, leaving 20 bases between them. The CDR3 length is 15 residues. Germline CDR1 MNHEY, CDR2 SVGAGI. CDR3 sequence: CASGQEMVLGEKLFF. In nucleotides, the CDR3 is TGTGCCAGCGGGCAGGAAATGGTACTTGGTGAAAAACTGTTTTTT.

This chain links TRBV9 with TRBJ2-1; the match to TRBD2 covers 7 bases. V shed 4 bases and J 0 bases; nucleotides not matched to a gene: 7. This CDR3 is built from 16 residues. Germline loops: CDR1 SGDLS, CDR2 YYNGEE. The CDR3 DNA follows: TGTGCCAGCAGCTGGGGAGGGGCCAGCTCCTACAATGAGCAGTTCTTC. Translating gives CASSWGGASSYNEQFF. Filled out from reference TRBV9 and TRBJ2-1, the complete variable domain reads DSGVTQTPKHLITATGQRVTLRCSPRSGDLSVYWYQQSLDQGLQFLIQYYNGEERAKGNILERFSAQQFPDLHSELNLSSLELGDSALYFCASSWGGASSYNEQFFGPGTRLTVL.

To note about this clone: The junction departs from the called germline gene at one end, perhaps through a read error. The chain links TRBV5-1 to TRBJ1-6; possibly TRBD1 for D (5 bases). CDR3 length: 14 residues. In germline, CDR1 is SGHRS, CDR2 YFSETQ. The CDR3 spells CASSTDSLNSPPHF. The CDR3 nucleotides read TGCGCCAGCAGCACAGACAGTTTAAATTCACCCCCCCACTTT. The full variable domain, its missing parts supplied by reference TRBV5-1 and TRBJ1-6, is KAGVTQTPRYLIKTRGQQVTLSCSPISGHRSVSWYQQTPGQGLQFLFEYFSETQRNKGNFPGRFSGRQFSNSRSEMNVSTLELGDSALYLCASSTDSLNSPPHFGNGTRLTVT.

The DNA for the CDR3 is TGTGCCAGCAGCCGGGGACAGGTGATTTCCTCGAACACTGAAGCTTTCTTT. As protein: CASSRGQVISSNTEAFF. The chain joins TRBV11-2 to TRBJ1-1, with 8 bases aligning to TRBD1. The trim removed 5 bases at V and 1 base at J, leaving 12 bases unmatched. The CDR3 has 17 residues. CDR1 and CDR2 (germline): SGHAT, FQNNGV.

V usage is TRBV5-4 and J usage is TRBJ1-4; D is perhaps TRBD1 (5 bases). The CDR3 spans 15 residues. Germline CDR1 is SGHNT and CDR2 is YYREEE (reference sequence). Trimming took 2 bases from V and 7 from J, leaving 15 bases between them. The CDR3 bases are TGTGCCAGCAGCTTATTTGTCGGGGGGGGTGAAAAACTGTTTTTT. Translating gives CASSLFVGGGEKLFF.

The V and J genes are TRBV11-2 and TRBJ1-1; D may be TRBD1 (6 bases). Trimming pared 1 base from V and 5 bases from J, leaving 11 bases between. The germline gives CDR1 SGHAT, CDR2 FQNNGV. The CDR3 sequence is 14 residues long. CDR3 DNA sequence: TGTGCCAGCAGCTTAGGGCTCCAGGGGACTGAAGCTTTCTTT. Encoded protein: CASSLGLQGTEAFF.

This sequence joins TRBV20-1 and TRBJ2-5; 7 nucleotides agree with TRBD1. This CDR3 contains 15 residues. The J segment lost 5 bases and the V segment lost 3 bases, leaving 12 bases of the junction unmatched. Germline values: CDR1 DFQATT, CDR2 SNEGSKA (reference sequence). For the CDR3, the DNA is TGCAGTGCTAGTCAACCGACAGGGCGACGGGAGACCCAGTACTTC. Translated: CSASQPTGRRETQYF.

This chain joins TRBV11-2 and TRBJ2-5; D is ambiguous. Germline CDR1 is SGHAT and CDR2 is FQNNGV. The CDR3 covers 13 residues. Trimming removed 1 base from V and 5 bases from J, with 8 bases in between. In DNA, the CDR3 is TGTGCCAGCAGCTTAGGGGCCAGGGAGACCCAGTACTTC. Protein: CASSLGARETQYF.

The chain couples TRBV7-9 to TRBJ2-5; D is unclear. CDR3 length equals 14 residues. Germline assignment: CDR1 SEHNR and CDR2 FQNEAQ (reference sequence). Between the trimmed V and J ends, which lost 4 bases and 4 bases, there was a span of 13 bases. CDR3 protein: CASSSELYRETQYF. The CDR3 DNA is TGTGCCAGCAGCTCCGAGCTATACAGAGAGACCCAGTACTTC.

The chain carries TRBV19 and TRBJ1-1; TRBD1 matches at 8 bases. This CDR3 is 15 amino acids long. Trimming removed 6 bases from V and 1 base from J; junction bases left unmatched: 7. Germline CDR1 reads LNHDA; CDR2 reads SQIVND (reference sequence). The CDR3 DNA follows: TGTGCCAGTAGGCTAACAGGGGGTGAGAACACTGAAGCTTTCTTT. Translated, it gives CASRLTGGENTEAFF.

The chain joins TRBV19 to TRBJ1-5; D not resolved. This CDR3 is built from 13 residues. Trimming removed 4 bases at V and 7 bases at J, with 11 bases between. CDR1 LNHDA and CDR2 SQIVND come from the germline V gene (reference sequence). Here the CDR3 DNA reads TGTGCCAGTAGTAAAGTTGCGAGCCAGCCCCAGCATTTT. It translates to CASSKVASQPQHF.